The 21 T cell receptor beta chains below were found in one sample sequenced in a study of T-cell memory formation after mild COVID-19. In TCRdb, the 5' RACE reads were re-called with MiXCR into one record per CDR3 protein. The data hold roughly 380,000 distinct CDR3 sequences, with 25% to 30% observed a single time. Sequencing was done on a sample of PBMCs or a T cell subset sorted from them (not recorded which). These TCRs come from an adult woman who had mild COVID-19 (a few samples of this study predate the infection). Cell type and time point are not known.

This clonotype has a handful of counts. This chain connects TRBV12-3 or TRBV12-4 to TRBJ1-2; D not resolved. This CDR3 has 13 amino acids. The ends were cut back, 6 bases at V and 2 bases at J, with 10 bases in the middle. CDR3 protein: CASSPLRNYGYTF. The CDR3 region has the DNA TGTGCCAGCAGCCCCTTAAGGAACTATGGCTACACCTTC.

J is TRBJ2-4 and V is TRBV27, with TRBD1 identical over 8 bases. The CDR3 runs to 14 residues. Per germline, CDR1 MNHEY and CDR2 SMNVEV (reference sequence). V lost 3 bases to trimming and J lost 9 bases; unmatched junction nucleotides: 7. CDR3 amino acids: CASSFGQGLSIQYF. The CDR3 DNA follows: TGTGCCAGCAGTTTTGGACAGGGTTTGAGCATTCAGTACTTC.

This clonotype showed up just a few times. The J gene is TRBJ2-5, the V gene TRBV7-9, with unresolved D. Trimming pared 0 bases from V and 4 bases from J, leaving 6 bases between. CDR3 length: 13 amino acids. The V gene's germline CDR1 is SEHNR and CDR2 FQNEAQ (reference sequence). This chain's CDR3 is CASSLAIPETQYF. CDR3 coding DNA: TGTGCCAGCAGCTTAGCCATCCCAGAGACCCAGTACTTC.

V usage is TRBV5-1 and J usage is TRBJ1-3; possibly TRBD1 for D (6 bases). The CDR3 is 16 amino acids. V shed 1 base and J shed 2 bases, with 13 bases lying between them. Germline-derived CDR1 and CDR2 are SGHRS and YFSETQ. CDR3 coding DNA: TGCGCCAGCAGCTTGACAGGGAGAGGGACTGGAAACACCATATATTTT. This translates into CASSLTGRGTGNTIYF.

A few counts support this clonotype. The rearrangement joins TRBV7-3 to TRBJ2-1; 9 positions match TRBD2. J was trimmed by 5 bases and V by 4 bases; bases with no gene match: 3. In germline, CDR1 is SGHTA, CDR2 FQGTGA. The CDR3 totals 14 residues. The CDR3 DNA reads TGTGCCAGCAGCTCGAGCGGGGGGAACAATGAGCAGTTCTTC. This codes for CASSSSGGNNEQFF.

The chain couples TRBV20-1 to TRBJ2-2; the match to TRBD1 covers 8 bases. This CDR3 has 15 amino acids. The J segment lost 3 bases and the V segment lost 3 bases, leaving 6 bases of the junction unmatched. Germline values: CDR1 DFQATT, CDR2 SNEGSKA (reference sequence). CDR3 bases: TGCAGTGCTAGGCCCAGGGGGCGGTACACCGGGGAGCTGTTTTTT. It specifies CSARPRGRYTGELFF.

The chain carries TRBV3-1 and TRBJ1-2; 7 nucleotides line up with TRBD1. Unmatched junction bases numbered 5, after V lost 1 base and J lost 0 bases. Germline CDR1 is LGHDT and CDR2 is YNNKEL (reference sequence). This CDR3 has 16 amino acids. The CDR3 sequence: CASSQGGQRTNYGYTF. In DNA form, the CDR3 reads TGTGCCAGCAGCCAAGGGGGACAGCGGACTAACTATGGCTACACCTTC.

V and J are TRBV18 and TRBJ2-5; the D gene is possibly TRBD1 (6 bases). The CDR3 is 15 amino acids. Germline CDR1 and CDR2: KGHSH and LQKENI. V was cut by 6 bases and J by 5 bases, with 19 bases left in between. The CDR3, as DNA: TGTGCCAGCTCGAACACGCAGGGGAGTAAGGAGACCCAGTACTTC. It translates to CASSNTQGSKETQYF. Complete variable domain (other parts from reference TRBV18 and TRBJ2-5): NAGVMQNPRHLVRRRGQEARLRCSPMKGHSHVYWYRQLPEEGLKFMVYLQKENIIDESGMPKERFSAEFPKEGPSILRIQQVVRGDSAAYFCASSNTQGSKETQYFGPGTRLLVL.

This clonotype was recorded a few times. The gene calls are TRBV7-2 and TRBJ2-3, with D perhaps matching TRBD2 (6 bases). CDR1 and CDR2 (germline): SGHTA, FQGNSA. The V end was cut by 1 base, the J end by 6 bases, with 20 bases between. The CDR3 runs 17 residues. The CDR3 region has the DNA TGTGCCAGCAGCTTAGGGCAGTTGGTTGCGGGACTGGATACGCAGTATTTT. Amino acids: CASSLGQLVAGLDTQYF. Full variable domain (missing parts from reference TRBV7-2 and TRBJ2-3): GAGVSQSPSNKVTEKGKDVELRCDPISGHTALYWYRQSLGQGLEFLIYFQGNSAPDKSGLPSDRFSAERTGGSVSTLTIQRTQQEDSAVYLCASSLGQLVAGLDTQYFGPGTRLTVL.

This clonotype turned up a few times. The chain links TRBV19 to TRBJ1-1, with a tentative D call TRBD1 (5 bases). CDR3 length: 14 amino acids. Per germline, CDR1 LNHDA and CDR2 SQIVND (reference sequence). Trimming cost V 0 bases and J 1 base, with 6 bases left between them. The DNA of the CDR3 is TGTGCCAGTAGTATAGAAGGACAGAACACTGAAGCTTTCTTT. Amino acids: CASSIEGQNTEAFF.

This rearrangement joins TRBV12-3 or TRBV12-4 to TRBJ1-1; TRBD1 agrees at 7 bases. V dropped 3 bases and J dropped 5; count of bases not matched to a gene: 9. This CDR3 contains 15 residues. The CDR3: CASSFNRGKGTEAFF. The CDR3 DNA reads as TGTGCCAGCAGTTTCAACAGGGGAAAGGGGACTGAAGCTTTCTTT.

This chain links TRBV5-1 with TRBJ2-7; 10 bases map to TRBD2. The V gene end was trimmed by 2 bases and the J gene end by 5 bases; junction bases not matched to a gene: 7. This CDR3 has 15 amino acids. Germline V gene lookup returns CDR1 SGHRS and CDR2 YFSETQ. The CDR3 sequence is CASSLLGTSENEQYF. CDR3 in DNA: TGCGCCAGCAGCTTATTGGGGACTAGCGAAAACGAGCAGTACTTC.

This clonotype has more than one count but fewer than ten. This sequence joins TRBV7-9 and TRBJ1-1; D uncertain. Germline V gene sequence: CDR1 SEHNR, CDR2 FQNEAQ (reference sequence). Trimming stripped 5 bases from V and 0 bases from J, with 10 bases between. This CDR3 spans 14 amino acids. The CDR3 region has the DNA TGTGCCAGCAGCCCCAAGACTCTGAACACTGAAGCTTTCTTT. Translated, it gives CASSPKTLNTEAFF.

V gene TRBV6-1 combines with J gene TRBJ2-7; D is unresolved. The V end lost 11 bases, the J end lost 4 bases, and 18 bases lay between the germline ends. From germline, CDR1 is MNHNS and CDR2 SASEGT. The CDR3 has 13 amino acids. The CDR3 loop is CAVLVRLDYEQYF. The DNA of the CDR3 is TGTGCCGTTCTCGTCCGGCTCGATTACGAGCAGTACTTC.

The chain couples TRBV2 to TRBJ2-7, with 8 nucleotides matching TRBD1. V dropped 5 bases and J dropped 2; count of bases not matched to a gene: 5. The CDR3 has 14 residues. Germline-derived CDR1 and CDR2 are SNHLY and FYNNEI. The CDR3 is CASSRDRLAYEQYF. Here the CDR3 DNA reads TGTGCCAGCAGTCGGGACAGGTTGGCCTACGAGCAGTACTTC.

This rearrangement joins TRBV24-1 to TRBJ2-1, with D tentatively TRBD1 or TRBD2 (5 bases each). CDR3 length equals 16 residues. The germline V gene encodes CDR1 KGHDR and CDR2 SFDVKD. The V end lost 2 bases, the J end lost 0 bases, and 10 bases lay between the germline ends. This CDR3 reads CATSDWGGYSYNEQFF. The CDR3 coding sequence is TGTGCCACCAGTGATTGGGGCGGGTACTCCTACAATGAGCAGTTCTTC.

This clonotype occurred a few times. The chain recombines TRBV20-1 with TRBJ2-3; D may be TRBD1 (6 bases). Germline CDR1 and CDR2: DFQATT and SNEGSKA (reference sequence). Trimming removed 6 bases from V and 2 bases from J, with 12 bases in between. The CDR3 totals 13 residues. CDR3 coding DNA: TGCAGTGCCGGGACACCGAACACAGATACGCAGTATTTT. Amino acid sequence: CSAGTPNTDTQYF.

V gene TRBV24-1 combines with J gene TRBJ2-6; a possible D gene is TRBD1 (6 bases). Trimming stripped 3 bases from V and 12 bases from J, with 11 bases between. CDR1 KGHDR and CDR2 SFDVKD come from the germline V gene. The CDR3 covers 13 residues. CDR3 coding DNA: TGTGCCACCAGTGATAGGACAGCGCGCGTCCTGACTTTC. Translated: CATSDRTARVLTF.

This chain uses TRBV29-1 with TRBJ2-2; 7 nucleotides agree with TRBD2. There are 17 residues in the CDR3. CDR1 is SQVTM, CDR2 ANQGSEA, per germline. Germline trimming cut 0 bases from V and 3 bases from J; bases unmatched to any gene: 10. The CDR3 spells CSVEDGISGEDTGELFF. CDR3 nucleotide sequence: TGCAGCGTTGAAGATGGGATCAGCGGGGAAGACACCGGGGAGCTGTTTTTT.

The chain uses TRBV20-1 and TRBJ1-1; D gene uncertain. The germline V gene encodes CDR1 DFQATT and CDR2 SNEGSKA (reference sequence). This CDR3 has 13 residues. The ends were cut back, 5 bases at V and 1 base at J, with 11 bases in the middle. The CDR3: CSAPSGRNTEAFF. The CDR3 DNA reads as TGCAGTGCTCCCTCCGGGAGGAACACTGAAGCTTTCTTT.

The CDR3 spells CASSPSGLAGATGELFF. The CDR3 bases are TGTGCCAGCTCACCTTCGGGACTAGCGGGAGCCACCGGGGAGCTGTTTTTT. The J gene is TRBJ2-2, the V gene TRBV18, with TRBD2 matching 14 bases. The V segment lost 3 bases and the J segment 4 bases; nucleotides outside the gene matches: 4. CDR3 length: 17 residues. Germline assignment: CDR1 KGHSH and CDR2 LQKENI. The full variable domain, rest sourced from reference TRBV18 and TRBJ2-2, is NAGVMQNPRHLVRRRGQEARLRCSPMKGHSHVYWYRQLPEEGLKFMVYLQKENIIDESGMPKERFSAEFPKEGPSILRIQQVVRGDSAAYFCASSPSGLAGATGELFFGEGSRLTVL.